These 27 T cell receptor beta chains originate from one sample sequenced in a study of blood T cell repertoires in COVID-19. TCRdb's copy holds only in-frame clones and misses some; the assay was immunoSEQ multiplex PCR. Of 100,000 to 150,000 clones listed, approximately 87% are singletons. The specimen sequenced was peripheral blood. The receptors stem from a woman aged 60-75 years with acute or convalescent COVID-19.

The chain couples TRBV15 to TRBJ2-1; D may be TRBD2 (6 bases). Looked up from germline, CDR1 is LNHNV and CDR2 is YYDKDF (reference sequence). Between the trimmed V and J ends, which lost 1 base and 6 bases, there was a span of 13 bases. The CDR3 covers 15 residues. CDR3 protein: CATSRGAGPTNEQFF. Written as DNA, the CDR3 is TGTGCCACCAGCAGAGGTGCGGGACCGACCAATGAGCAGTTCTTC.

The chain joins TRBV27 to TRBJ2-7; the match to TRBD2 covers 10 bases. Germline CDR1 and CDR2: MNHEY and SMNVEV (reference sequence). CDR3 size: 14 residues. Losses at the gene ends were 3 bases for V and 6 bases for J; bases not matched to a gene: 5. CDR3 bases: TGTGCCAGCAGTTTTCTAGCGGGAGAAGGCGAGCAGTACTTC. It specifies CASSFLAGEGEQYF.

In this sample, this clone turned up once. This chain uses TRBV3-1 (or the pseudogene TRBV3-2) with TRBJ2-1, with 14 bases matching TRBD2. The J segment lost 6 bases and the V segment lost 3 bases, leaving 4 bases of the junction unmatched. Germline V gene data show CDR1 as LGHDT and CDR2 as YNNKEL (reference sequence). This CDR3 comprises 16 residues. DNA for the CDR3: TGTGCCAGCAGCCAGCCGGGACTAGCGGGAGTCAATGAGCAGTTCTTC. It specifies CASSQPGLAGVNEQFF.

The rearrangement joins TRBV2 to TRBJ2-2, with a possible D match to TRBD2 (5 bases). This CDR3 contains 13 residues. V lost 4 bases to trimming and J lost 4 bases, with 7 bases between them. CDR1 and CDR2 (germline): SNHLY, FYNNEI. This chain's CDR3 is CASSVGITGELFF. The CDR3 DNA follows: TGTGCCAGCAGTGTCGGGATCACCGGGGAGCTGTTTTTT.

Here the CDR3 reads CASSSRGLAGGDEQYF. As DNA, the CDR3 is TGTGCCAGTAGTAGCCGCGGACTAGCGGGAGGCGACGAGCAGTACTTC. This rearrangement joins TRBV19 to TRBJ2-7; 14 positions agree with TRBD2. The trim removed 4 bases at V and 5 bases at J, leaving 7 bases unmatched. This CDR3 spans 16 amino acids. Germline V gene sequence: CDR1 LNHDA, CDR2 SQIVND (reference sequence).

This chain connects TRBV9 to TRBJ2-1, with 8 positions matching TRBD2. Germline V CDR1 and CDR2: SGDLS, YYNGEE. The junction had 4 bases not matched to a gene; V was cut back by 0 bases and J by 2 bases. CDR3 length: 16 amino acids. Here the CDR3 DNA reads TGTGCCAGCAGCGTAGGCGGGGGGAGGGCCTACAATGAGCAGTTCTTC. Amino acids: CASSVGGGRAYNEQFF. Combining the CDR3 with reference TRBV9 and TRBJ2-1 gives the whole variable domain DSGVTQTPKHLITATGQRVTLRCSPRSGDLSVYWYQQSLDQGLQFLIQYYNGEERAKGNILERFSAQQFPDLHSELNLSSLELGDSALYFCASSVGGGRAYNEQFFGPGTRLTVL.

The chain is built from TRBV7-2 and TRBJ1-4; 8 nucleotides align to TRBD1. Per the germline V gene, CDR1 is SGHTA and CDR2 is FQGNSA. The CDR3 totals 14 residues. V lost 3 bases to trimming and J lost 8 bases; unmatched junction nucleotides: 5. CDR3 sequence reads: CASSFSGGGEKLFF. The CDR3 DNA reads TGTGCCAGCAGCTTTTCAGGGGGCGGGGAAAAACTGTTTTTT. The complete variable domain, with remaining parts taken from reference TRBV7-2 and TRBJ1-4, reads GAGVSQSPSNKVTEKGKDVELRCDPISGHTALYWYRQSLGQGLEFLIYFQGNSAPDKSGLPSDRFSAERTGGSVSTLTIQRTQQEDSAVYLCASSFSGGGEKLFFGSGTQLSVL.

CDR3 DNA sequence: TGTGCCAGCAGCCGAGGACTAGCGGGAGGGCAAGAGACCCAGTACTTC. Its protein is CASSRGLAGGQETQYF. V and J are TRBV3-1 (or the pseudogene TRBV3-2) and TRBJ2-5; 15 bases are shared with TRBD2. Germline CDR1 is LGHDT and CDR2 is YNNKEL (reference sequence). The V gene end was trimmed by 4 bases and the J gene end by 2 bases; junction bases not matched to a gene: 2. There are 16 residues in the CDR3.

The chain has TRBV19 and TRBJ1-2, with TRBD1 identical over 7 bases. The CDR3 runs to 17 residues. J was trimmed by 8 bases and V by 3 bases; bases with no gene match: 18. CDR1 LNHDA and CDR2 SQIVND come from the germline V gene (reference sequence). The CDR3 here is CASSIRYRDSSGMGYTF. CDR3 sequence (DNA): TGTGCCAGTAGTATCCGATACCGGGACAGCTCCGGCATGGGCTACACCTTC.

The chain is built from TRBV27 and TRBJ2-1; D gene unclear. In germline, CDR1 is MNHEY, CDR2 SMNVEV (reference sequence). The CDR3 totals 13 residues. V lost 3 bases and J lost 5, with 8 bases in between. CDR3 loop: CASSLGRNNEQFF. The CDR3 bases are TGTGCCAGCAGTTTGGGCCGGAACAATGAGCAGTTCTTC.

The rearrangement joins TRBV30 to TRBJ2-1; 7 positions agree with TRBD1. V trimming: 3 bases; J trimming: 8 bases; junction bases outside the gene matches: 7. Per germline, CDR1 GTSNPN and CDR2 SVGIG (reference sequence). This CDR3 comprises 13 residues. CDR3 loop: CAWSEDRVDEQFF. CDR3 DNA sequence: TGTGCCTGGAGCGAAGACAGGGTGGATGAGCAGTTCTTC. Supplemented by reference TRBV30 and TRBJ2-1, the full variable domain reads SQTIHQWPATLVQPVGSPLSLECTVEGTSNPNLYWYRQAAGRGLQLLFYSVGIGQISSEVPQNLSASRPQDRQFILSSKKLLLSDSGFYLCAWSEDRVDEQFFGPGTRLTVL.

The chain employs TRBV7-9 and TRBJ1-5; D possibly corresponds to TRBD1 (5 bases). Between the trimmed V and J ends, which lost 6 bases and 9 bases, there was a span of 18 bases. The CDR3 is made up of 14 amino acids. CDR1 and CDR2 (germline): SEHNR, FQNEAQ (reference sequence). The CDR3 loop is CASSGMEGRGPQHF. The CDR3 DNA follows: TGTGCCAGCAGTGGGATGGAGGGTAGGGGGCCCCAGCATTTT.

This chain connects TRBV15 to TRBJ1-2; D is possibly TRBD1 (6 bases). CDR1 LNHNV and CDR2 YYDKDF come from the germline V gene (reference sequence). This CDR3 comprises 13 residues. Trimming stripped 4 bases from V and 7 bases from J, with 13 bases between. CDR3 sequence (DNA): TGTGCCACCAGCATTAACAGGGAGCTTGGCTACACCTTC. As protein: CATSINRELGYTF. Using reference TRBV15 and TRBJ1-2 for the parts outside the CDR3, the full variable domain is DAMVIQNPRYQVTQFGKPVTLSCSQTLNHNVMYWYQQKSSQAPKLLFHYYDKDFNNEADTPDNFQSRRPNTSFCFLDIRSPGLGDTAMYLCATSINRELGYTFGSGTRLTVV.

The chain is built from TRBV25-1 and TRBJ1-6; a possible D gene is TRBD1 (5 bases). This CDR3 is 13 amino acids long. Germline assignment: CDR1 MGHDK and CDR2 SYGVNS. Trimming removed 3 bases from V and 7 bases from J, with 7 bases in between. The CDR3 reads CASSESGNSPLHF. CDR3 sequence (DNA): TGTGCCAGCAGTGAGTCAGGGAATTCACCCCTCCACTTT.

This clone was seen a single time. The chain uses TRBV5-6 and TRBJ2-1; 14 nucleotides agree with TRBD2. The CDR3 covers 17 residues. The V gene end was trimmed by 4 bases and the J gene end by 6 bases; junction bases not matched to a gene: 9. Per germline, CDR1 SGHDT and CDR2 YYEEEE. CDR3 protein: CASSHSGGLAGVNEQFF. The CDR3 DNA sequence: TGTGCCAGCAGCCACTCCGGGGGACTAGCGGGAGTCAATGAGCAGTTCTTC.

The chain carries TRBV25-1 and TRBJ1-4; TRBD1 might be the D (6 bases). Trimming took off 2 bases at V and 1 base at J, with 11 bases between the two ends. The germline CDR1 and CDR2 sequences are MGHDK and SYGVNS. CDR3 length: 16 residues. The CDR3 region is CASSEGVQGTNEKLFF. CDR3 bases: TGTGCCAGCAGTGAAGGGGTACAGGGAACTAATGAAAAACTGTTTTTT.

The chain uses TRBV10-1 and TRBJ1-4; possibly TRBD1 for D (6 bases). Trimming left V 8 bases short and J 4 bases short, with 23 bases between. From germline, CDR1 is WNHNN and CDR2 SYGVQD (reference sequence). CDR3 length: 17 amino acids. The CDR3 sequence is CASLFPSRDKINEKLFF. CDR3 bases: TGCGCCAGCCTTTTCCCCAGCCGGGACAAGATTAATGAAAAACTGTTTTTT.

The chain joins TRBV7-2 to TRBJ2-7; D gene ambiguous. CDR3 length equals 13 residues. Germline CDR1 is SGHTA and CDR2 is FQGNSA. Trimming took off 1 base at V and 6 bases at J, with 10 bases between the two ends. CDR3: CASSLGAQFEQYF. CDR3 sequence (DNA): TGTGCCAGCAGCTTAGGGGCGCAGTTCGAGCAGTACTTC. Using reference TRBV7-2 and TRBJ2-7 for the parts outside the CDR3, the full variable domain is GAGVSQSPSNKVTEKGKDVELRCDPISGHTALYWYRQSLGQGLEFLIYFQGNSAPDKSGLPSDRFSAERTGGSVSTLTIQRTQQEDSAVYLCASSLGAQFEQYFGPGTRLTVT.

The chain links TRBV9 to TRBJ2-5; 7 bases are a match to TRBD1. The CDR3 consists of 15 residues. With 1 base clipped from V and 4 bases from J, the junction kept 7 bases outside the gene matches. Germline V gives CDR1 SGDLS, CDR2 YYNGEE. The CDR3 sequence is CASSVRPTGSETQYF. The CDR3, as DNA: TGTGCCAGCAGCGTACGACCGACAGGGTCAGAGACCCAGTACTTC.

This chain uses TRBV18 with TRBJ2-7, with TRBD2 identical over 12 bases. This CDR3 has 14 residues. J gave up 9 bases and V 3 bases, and 6 bases lay outside the gene matches. Germline V gene lookup returns CDR1 KGHSH and CDR2 LQKENI. CDR3 in DNA: TGTGCCAGCTCACCCGGGACTAGCGGGTTGGTGCAGTACGTC. Its protein product is CASSPGTSGLVQYV.

The V gene is TRBV28, the J gene TRBJ1-5, with 8 bases fitting TRBD1. The CDR3 runs to 15 residues. Trimming cost V 6 bases and J 1 base; bases outside gene matches: 5. Germline lookup yields CDR1 MDHEN and CDR2 SYDVKM. CDR3 bases: TGTGCCAGCAGGACAGGGGACTTAAGCAATCAGCCCCAGCATTTT. Protein: CASRTGDLSNQPQHF.

The gene calls are TRBV28 and TRBJ2-4; maybe TRBD1 (6 bases). The CDR3 is made up of 15 amino acids. Germline assignment: CDR1 MDHEN and CDR2 SYDVKM. The V gene lost 5 bases and the J gene lost 1 base, with 12 bases spanning the gap. CDR3 sequence (DNA): TGTGCCAGCAGTAATCAGGGGCGGGCCAAAAACATTCAGTACTTC. It yields the protein CASSNQGRAKNIQYF.

The chain employs TRBV12-3 or TRBV12-4 and TRBJ2-1; 8 bases fit TRBD1. Trimming cost V 3 bases and J 12 bases; bases outside gene matches: 7. This CDR3 comprises 13 residues. CDR3 amino acids: CASSLTGETGQFF. The CDR3 DNA reads TGTGCCAGCAGTTTGACAGGGGAGACGGGGCAGTTCTTC.

The chain uses TRBV3-1 (or the pseudogene TRBV3-2) and TRBJ2-1; 7 bases agree with TRBD1. Trimming took 5 bases from V and 5 from J; bases not matched to a gene: 6. The CDR3 length is 14 residues. Germline CDR1 LGHDT, CDR2 YNNKEL (reference sequence). CDR3 loop: CASSFGTAHNEQFF. The CDR3 nucleotides read TGTGCCAGCAGCTTCGGGACAGCCCACAATGAGCAGTTCTTC.

This clone was recorded a few times. The chain recombines TRBV10-3 with TRBJ1-1, with 7 nucleotides matching TRBD1. Trimming cost V 2 bases and J 1 base; bases outside gene matches: 4. The length of the CDR3 is 15 residues. Germline assignment: CDR1 ENHRY and CDR2 SYGVKD. The CDR3 bases are TGTGCCATCAGTGAGAAAGGGACAGCGAACACTGAAGCTTTCTTT. Its protein product is CAISEKGTANTEAFF.

The chain combines TRBV28 with TRBJ2-1, with D possibly TRBD2 on 6 matching bases. Between the trimmed V and J ends, which lost 1 base and 0 bases, there was a span of 10 bases. The length of the CDR3 is 16 residues. Germline V lookup: CDR1 MDHEN, CDR2 SYDVKM. CDR3 nucleotide sequence: TGTGCCAGCAGTTTATACCTAGCGAGCTCCTACAATGAGCAGTTCTTC. Protein: CASSLYLASSYNEQFF.

J is TRBJ1-6 and V is TRBV28; a possible D gene is TRBD1 (5 bases). The CDR3 spans 16 residues. The germline V gene encodes CDR1 MDHEN and CDR2 SYDVKM. Deletions cut 5 bases from V and 5 bases from J, with 16 bases between. The CDR3 region is CASSRGSFRNNSPLHF. The CDR3, as DNA: TGTGCCAGCAGTCGGGGGAGTTTCCGCAATAATTCACCCCTCCACTTT. Full variable domain (rest looked up from reference TRBV28 and TRBJ1-6): DVKVTQSSRYLVKRTGEKVFLECVQDMDHENMFWYRQDPGLGLRLIYFSYDVKMKEKGDIPEGYSVSREKKERFSLILESASTNQTSMYLCASSRGSFRNNSPLHFGNGTRLTVT.